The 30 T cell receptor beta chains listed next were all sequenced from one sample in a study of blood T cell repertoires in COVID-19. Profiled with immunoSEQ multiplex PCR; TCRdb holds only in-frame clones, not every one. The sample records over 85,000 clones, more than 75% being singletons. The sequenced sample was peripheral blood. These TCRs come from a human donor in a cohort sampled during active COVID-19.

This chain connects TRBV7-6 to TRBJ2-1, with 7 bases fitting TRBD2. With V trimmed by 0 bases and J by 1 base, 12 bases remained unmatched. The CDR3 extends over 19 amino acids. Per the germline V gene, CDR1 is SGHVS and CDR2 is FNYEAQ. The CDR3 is CASSLAGREYEGSYNEQFF. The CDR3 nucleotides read TGTGCCAGCAGCTTAGCAGGGCGGGAGTATGAAGGTTCCTACAATGAGCAGTTCTTC.

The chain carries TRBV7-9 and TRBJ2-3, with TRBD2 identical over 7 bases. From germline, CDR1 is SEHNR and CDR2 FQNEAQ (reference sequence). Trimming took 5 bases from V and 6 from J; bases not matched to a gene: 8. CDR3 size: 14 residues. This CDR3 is CASSHQGLTDTQYF. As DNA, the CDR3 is TGTGCCAGCAGCCACCAGGGACTAACGGATACGCAGTATTTT.

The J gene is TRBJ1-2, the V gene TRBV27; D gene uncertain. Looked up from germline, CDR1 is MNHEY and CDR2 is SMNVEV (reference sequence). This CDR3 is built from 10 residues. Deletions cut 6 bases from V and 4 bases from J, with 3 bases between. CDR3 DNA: TGTGCCAGCAGCTCCTATGGCTACACCTTC. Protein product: CASSSYGYTF.

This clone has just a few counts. The CDR3 protein is CASSAQGWGYTF. CDR3 nucleotide sequence: TGTGCCAGCAGTGCCCAGGGATGGGGCTACACCTTC. The chain employs TRBV25-1 and TRBJ1-2, with a possible D match to TRBD1 (5 bases). CDR3 length: 12 residues. Germline V CDR1 and CDR2: MGHDK, SYGVNS. The V end was cut by 4 bases, the J end by 8 bases, with 11 bases between.

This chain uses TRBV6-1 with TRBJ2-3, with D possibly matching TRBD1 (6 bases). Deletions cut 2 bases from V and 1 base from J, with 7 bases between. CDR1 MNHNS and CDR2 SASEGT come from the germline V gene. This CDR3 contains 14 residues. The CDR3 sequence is CASSEPGGTDTQYF. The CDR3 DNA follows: TGTGCCAGCAGTGAACCAGGGGGCACAGATACGCAGTATTTT.

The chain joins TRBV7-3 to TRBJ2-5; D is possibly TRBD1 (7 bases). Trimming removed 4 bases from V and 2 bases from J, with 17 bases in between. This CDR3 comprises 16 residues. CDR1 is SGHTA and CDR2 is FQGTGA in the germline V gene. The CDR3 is CASSSRQGGGQETQYF. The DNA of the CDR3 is TGTGCCAGCAGCTCTCGACAGGGTGGGGGGCAAGAGACCCAGTACTTC.

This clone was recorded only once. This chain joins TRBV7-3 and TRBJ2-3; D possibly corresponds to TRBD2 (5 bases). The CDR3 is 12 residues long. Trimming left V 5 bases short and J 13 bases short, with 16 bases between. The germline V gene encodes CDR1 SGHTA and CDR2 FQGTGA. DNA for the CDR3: TGTGCCAGCAGCCTCCAAGGCGGGCGGAAGTATTTT. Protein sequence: CASSLQGGRKYF.

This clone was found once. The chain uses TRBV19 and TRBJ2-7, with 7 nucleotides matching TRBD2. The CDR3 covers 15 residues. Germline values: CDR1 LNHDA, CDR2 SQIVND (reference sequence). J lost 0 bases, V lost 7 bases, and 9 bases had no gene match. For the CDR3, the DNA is TGTGCCAGTACCCCCGGGGGGAGTTTCTCCTACGAGCAGTACTTC. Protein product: CASTPGGSFSYEQYF.

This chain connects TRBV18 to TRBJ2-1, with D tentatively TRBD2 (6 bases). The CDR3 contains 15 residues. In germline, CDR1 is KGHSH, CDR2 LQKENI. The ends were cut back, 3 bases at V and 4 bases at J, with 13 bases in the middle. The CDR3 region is CASSPAGTPYNEQFF. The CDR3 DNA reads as TGTGCCAGCTCACCTGCCGGGACTCCTTACAATGAGCAGTTCTTC.

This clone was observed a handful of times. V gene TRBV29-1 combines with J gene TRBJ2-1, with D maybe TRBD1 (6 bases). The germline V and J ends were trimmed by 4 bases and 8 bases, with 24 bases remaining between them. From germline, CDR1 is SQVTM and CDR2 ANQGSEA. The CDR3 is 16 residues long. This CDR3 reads CSVGLRDTVNIDEQFF. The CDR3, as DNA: TGCAGCGTTGGTCTCCGGGACACTGTAAATATAGATGAGCAGTTCTTC.

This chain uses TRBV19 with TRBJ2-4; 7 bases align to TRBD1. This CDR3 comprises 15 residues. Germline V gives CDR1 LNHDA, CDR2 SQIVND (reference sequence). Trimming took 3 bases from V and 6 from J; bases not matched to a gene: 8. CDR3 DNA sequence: TGTGCCAGTAGTATTTCTACAGGGGATGGAAACATTCAGTACTTC. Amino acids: CASSISTGDGNIQYF. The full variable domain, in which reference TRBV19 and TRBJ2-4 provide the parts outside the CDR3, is DGGITQSPKYLFRKEGQNVTLSCEQNLNHDAMYWYRQDPGQGLRLIYYSQIVNDFQKGDIAEGYSVSREKKESFPLTVTSAQKNPTAFYLCASSISTGDGNIQYFGAGTRLSVL.

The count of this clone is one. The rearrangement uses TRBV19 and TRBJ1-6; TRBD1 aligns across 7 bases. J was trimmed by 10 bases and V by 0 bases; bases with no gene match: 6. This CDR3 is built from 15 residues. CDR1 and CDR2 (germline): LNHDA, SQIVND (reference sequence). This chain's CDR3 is CASSIETGTDSPLHF. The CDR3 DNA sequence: TGTGCCAGTAGTATAGAGACAGGGACAGACTCACCCCTCCACTTT.

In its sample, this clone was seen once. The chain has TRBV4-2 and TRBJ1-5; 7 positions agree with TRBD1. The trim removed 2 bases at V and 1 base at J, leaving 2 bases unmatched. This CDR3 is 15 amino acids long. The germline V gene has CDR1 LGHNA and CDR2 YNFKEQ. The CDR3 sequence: CASSQYRGSNQPQHF. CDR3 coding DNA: TGTGCCAGCAGCCAATACAGGGGCAGCAATCAGCCCCAGCATTTT.

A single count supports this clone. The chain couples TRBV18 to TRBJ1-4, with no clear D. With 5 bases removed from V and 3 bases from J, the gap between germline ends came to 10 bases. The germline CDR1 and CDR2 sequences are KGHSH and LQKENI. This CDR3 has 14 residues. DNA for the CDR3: TGTGCCAGCTCATCGGGTCGGGCTAATGAAAAACTGTTTTTT. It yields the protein CASSSGRANEKLFF.

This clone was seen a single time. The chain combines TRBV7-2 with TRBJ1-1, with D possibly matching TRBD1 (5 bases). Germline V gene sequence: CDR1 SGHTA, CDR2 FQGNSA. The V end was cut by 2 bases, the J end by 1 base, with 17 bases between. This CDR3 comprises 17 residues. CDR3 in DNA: TGTGCCAGCAGCTTAATTCCGGGGGTCCACCGGAACACTGAAGCTTTCTTT. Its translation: CASSLIPGVHRNTEAFF. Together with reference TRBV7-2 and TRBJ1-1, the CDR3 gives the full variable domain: GAGVSQSPSNKVTEKGKDVELRCDPISGHTALYWYRQSLGQGLEFLIYFQGNSAPDKSGLPSDRFSAERTGGSVSTLTIQRTQQEDSAVYLCASSLIPGVHRNTEAFFGQGTRLTVV.

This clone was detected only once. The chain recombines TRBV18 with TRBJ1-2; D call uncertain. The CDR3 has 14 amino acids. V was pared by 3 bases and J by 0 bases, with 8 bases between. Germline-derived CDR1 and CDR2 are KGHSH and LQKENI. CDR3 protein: CASSPRETNYGYTF. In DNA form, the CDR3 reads TGTGCCAGCTCACCTCGGGAGACTAACTATGGCTACACCTTC.

The CDR3 here is CASSVGGATEAFF. The CDR3 DNA reads TGTGCCAGCAGTGTGGGGGGGGCCACTGAAGCTTTCTTT. The chain has TRBV27 and TRBJ1-1, with D possibly matching TRBD1 (6 bases). Germline CDR1 reads MNHEY; CDR2 reads SMNVEV (reference sequence). The CDR3 length is 13 residues. Trimming pared 5 bases from V and 4 bases from J, leaving 11 bases between.

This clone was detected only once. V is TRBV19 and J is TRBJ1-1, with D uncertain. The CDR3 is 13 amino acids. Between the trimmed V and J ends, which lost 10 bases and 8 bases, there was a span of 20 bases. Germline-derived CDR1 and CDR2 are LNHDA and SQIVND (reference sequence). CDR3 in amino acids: CATTGPPSGEAFF. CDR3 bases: TGTGCCACTACCGGGCCCCCGTCGGGGGAAGCTTTCTTT.

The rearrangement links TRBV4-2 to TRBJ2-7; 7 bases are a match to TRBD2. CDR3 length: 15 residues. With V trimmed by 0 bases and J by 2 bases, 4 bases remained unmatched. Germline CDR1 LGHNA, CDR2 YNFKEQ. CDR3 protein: CASSQEAGTPYEQYF. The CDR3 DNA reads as TGTGCCAGCAGCCAAGAAGCGGGAACCCCCTACGAGCAGTACTTC.

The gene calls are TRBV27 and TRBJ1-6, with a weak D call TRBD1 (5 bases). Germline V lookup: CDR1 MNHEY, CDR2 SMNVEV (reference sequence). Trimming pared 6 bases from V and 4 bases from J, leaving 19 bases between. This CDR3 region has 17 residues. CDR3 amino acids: CASSQGGVLTYNSPLHF. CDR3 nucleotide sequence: TGTGCCAGCAGCCAGGGCGGGGTCCTTACATATAATTCACCCCTCCACTTT.

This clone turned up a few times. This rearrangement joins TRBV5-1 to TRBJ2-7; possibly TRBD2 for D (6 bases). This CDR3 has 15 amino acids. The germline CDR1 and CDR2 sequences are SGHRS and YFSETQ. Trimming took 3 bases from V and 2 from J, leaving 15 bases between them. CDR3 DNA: TGCGCCAGCAGCTCGGGACTGTCACTGACCTACGAGCAGTACTTC. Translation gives CASSSGLSLTYEQYF. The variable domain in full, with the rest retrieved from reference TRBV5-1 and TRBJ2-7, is KAGVTQTPRYLIKTRGQQVTLSCSPISGHRSVSWYQQTPGQGLQFLFEYFSETQRNKGNFPGRFSGRQFSNSRSEMNVSTLELGDSALYLCASSSGLSLTYEQYFGPGTRLTVT.

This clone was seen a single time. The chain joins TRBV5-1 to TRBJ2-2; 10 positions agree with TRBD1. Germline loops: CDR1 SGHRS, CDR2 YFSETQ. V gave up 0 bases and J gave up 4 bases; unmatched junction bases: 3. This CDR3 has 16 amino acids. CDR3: CASSLGQGAFTGELFF. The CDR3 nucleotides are TGCGCCAGCAGCTTGGGACAGGGGGCATTCACCGGGGAGCTGTTTTTT.

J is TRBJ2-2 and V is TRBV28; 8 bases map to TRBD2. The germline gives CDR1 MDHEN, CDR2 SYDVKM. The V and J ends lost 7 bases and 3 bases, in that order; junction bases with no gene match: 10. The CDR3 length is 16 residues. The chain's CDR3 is CASISSGSRDTGELFF. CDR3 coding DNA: TGTGCCAGCATATCCAGCGGGAGTAGGGACACCGGGGAGCTGTTTTTT.

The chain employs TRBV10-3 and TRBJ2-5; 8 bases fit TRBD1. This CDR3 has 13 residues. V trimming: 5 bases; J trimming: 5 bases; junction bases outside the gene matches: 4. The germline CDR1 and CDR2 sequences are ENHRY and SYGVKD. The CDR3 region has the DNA TGTGCCATCAGTCGGGACAGGCAGGAGACCCAGTACTTC. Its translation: CAISRDRQETQYF.

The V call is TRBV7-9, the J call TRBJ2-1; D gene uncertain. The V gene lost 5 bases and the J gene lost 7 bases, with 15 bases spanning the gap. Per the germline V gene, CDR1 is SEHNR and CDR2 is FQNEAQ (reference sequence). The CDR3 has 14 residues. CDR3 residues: CASSPPWFQNEQFF. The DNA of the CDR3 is TGTGCCAGCAGCCCCCCATGGTTTCAGAATGAGCAGTTCTTC.

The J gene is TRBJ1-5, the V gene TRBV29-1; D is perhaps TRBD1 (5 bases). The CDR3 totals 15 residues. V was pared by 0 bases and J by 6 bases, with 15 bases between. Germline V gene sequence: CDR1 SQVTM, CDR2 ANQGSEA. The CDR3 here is CSVEDPGQYLQPQHF. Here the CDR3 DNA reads TGCAGCGTTGAAGATCCAGGGCAGTACCTTCAGCCCCAGCATTTT.

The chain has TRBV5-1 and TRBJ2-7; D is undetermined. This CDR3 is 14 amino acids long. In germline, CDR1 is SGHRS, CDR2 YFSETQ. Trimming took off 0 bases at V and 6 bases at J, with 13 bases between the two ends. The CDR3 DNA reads TGCGCCAGCAGCTTGGGGTTCCGTGTCGGCGAGCAGTACTTC. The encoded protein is CASSLGFRVGEQYF.

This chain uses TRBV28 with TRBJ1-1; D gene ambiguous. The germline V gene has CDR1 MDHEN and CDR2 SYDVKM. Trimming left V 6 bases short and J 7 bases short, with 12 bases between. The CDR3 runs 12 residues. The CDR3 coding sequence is TGTGCCAGCAGCTATCCCCGGGGTGAAGCTTTCTTT. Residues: CASSYPRGEAFF.

The DNA for the CDR3 is TGTGCCACCCCACGGGGGGAATTATACCAGTATTTT. Its protein is CATPRGELYQYF. This chain connects TRBV2 to TRBJ2-3; 7 nucleotides agree with TRBD2. V dropped 10 bases and J dropped 12; count of bases not matched to a gene: 13. This CDR3 has 12 residues. Germline CDR1 reads SNHLY; CDR2 reads FYNNEI.

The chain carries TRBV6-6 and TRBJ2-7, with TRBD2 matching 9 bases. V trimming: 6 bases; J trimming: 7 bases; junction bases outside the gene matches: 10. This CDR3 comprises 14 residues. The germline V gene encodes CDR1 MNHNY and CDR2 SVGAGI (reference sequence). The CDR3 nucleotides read TGTGCCAGCAGATCTGCGGGAGGGCCGGCGGAGCAGTACTTC. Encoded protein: CASRSAGGPAEQYF.